These 3 T cell receptor beta chains were all obtained from the same sample, sequenced in a study of Ad26.COV2.S vaccination and SARS-CoV-2 variants. Libraries were prepared by immunoSEQ multiplex PCR; TCRdb keeps only in-frame clonotypes and omits some of them. This table holds some 350,000 clones, roughly nine tenths found once. As for treatment: some 20 received Ad26.COV2.S at low or high dose, single or two shots; about 5 received placebo; per-sample allocation not given. Samples came from day 63 after the first vaccine or placebo injection. The source was peripheral blood, collected in a trial of Ad26.COV2.S vaccine versus placebo. These receptors were taken from a person aged 18-60 years who received the Ad26.COV2.S COVID-19 vaccine or a placebo.

This clone was seen more than once but under ten times. The V and J genes are TRBV6-5 and TRBJ2-3, with TRBD1 matching over 8 bases. CDR3 length equals 15 residues. Germline CDR1 MNHEY, CDR2 SVGAGI. V dropped 8 bases and J dropped 2; count of bases not matched to a gene: 9. In nucleotides, the CDR3 is TGTGCCAGCGGAACTAGGGGACAGGACACAGATACGCAGTATTTT. Translation: CASGTRGQDTDTQYF.

The chain's CDR3 is CASSPTGAREQYF. CDR3 DNA sequence: TGTGCCAGCAGTCCGACCGGGGCCCGGGAGCAGTACTTC. The chain links TRBV28 to TRBJ2-7; D is tentatively TRBD1 or TRBD2 (5 bases each). Looked up from germline, CDR1 is MDHEN and CDR2 is SYDVKM. CDR3 length: 13 residues. V gave up 5 bases and J gave up 7 bases, with 15 bases separating them.

V and J are TRBV6-5 and TRBJ2-3; D ambiguous. CDR3 length: 15 residues. V lost 6 bases, J lost 7 bases, and 20 bases lay in between. Per the germline V gene, CDR1 is MNHEY and CDR2 is SVGAGI. In DNA form, the CDR3 reads TGTGCCAGCAGCTCCTATCTAGGGCTGTTGCATACGCAGTATTTT. Protein product: CASSSYLGLLHTQYF.